A few counts support the clone carrying this T cell receptor beta chain. Its antigen is unidentified. This sample is part of a study of ipilimumab plus nivolumab after autologous stem cell transplantation. Study background: Patients received a median of roughly five ipilimumab and roughly eight nivolumab doses. Both relapsed and primary refractory DLBCL were included.

General study points: The authors say TCR, Treg and microbiome findings warrant further study.

Generated by immunoSEQ multiplex PCR, the TCRdb table keeps only in-frame clones and is missing some. The sample holds roughly 86,000 clones, over 80% seen once. The CDR3 has 16 residues. Germline CDR1 reads SGHTA; CDR2 reads FQGNSA. V lost 1 base to trimming and J lost 0 bases, with 10 bases between them. The TCR was taken from a male donor with diffuse large B-cell lymphoma. Source: PBMCs, taken in a trial of ipilimumab plus nivolumab as post-transplant consolidation. The chain uses TRBV7-2 and TRBJ1-5, with D perhaps TRBD1 (6 bases). The CDR3 sequence: CASSLVAGASNQPQHF. In DNA, the CDR3 is TGTGCCAGCAGCTTAGTGGCAGGGGCTAGCAATCAGCCCCAGCATTTT.